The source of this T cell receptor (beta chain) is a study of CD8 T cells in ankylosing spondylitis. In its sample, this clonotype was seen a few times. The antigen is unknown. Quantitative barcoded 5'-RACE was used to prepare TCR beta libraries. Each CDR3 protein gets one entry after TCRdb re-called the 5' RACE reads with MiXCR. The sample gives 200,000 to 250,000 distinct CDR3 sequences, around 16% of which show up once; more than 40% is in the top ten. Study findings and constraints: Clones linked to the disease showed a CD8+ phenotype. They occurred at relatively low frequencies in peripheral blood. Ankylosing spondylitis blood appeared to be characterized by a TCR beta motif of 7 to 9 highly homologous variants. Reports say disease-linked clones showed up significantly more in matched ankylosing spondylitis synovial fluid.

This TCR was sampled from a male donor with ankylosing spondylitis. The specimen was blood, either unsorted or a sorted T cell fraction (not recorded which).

The CDR3 DNA is TGTGCCAGCAGCTCCGGGACAGGGGGCAATCAGCCCCAGCATTTT. The encoded protein is CASSSGTGGNQPQHF. V gene TRBV5-5 combines with J gene TRBJ1-5; 10 bases align to TRBD1. The ends lost 3 bases at V and 2 bases at J; junction bases unmatched: 2. CDR3 length equals 15 residues. From germline, CDR1 is SGHKS and CDR2 YYEKEE (reference sequence).